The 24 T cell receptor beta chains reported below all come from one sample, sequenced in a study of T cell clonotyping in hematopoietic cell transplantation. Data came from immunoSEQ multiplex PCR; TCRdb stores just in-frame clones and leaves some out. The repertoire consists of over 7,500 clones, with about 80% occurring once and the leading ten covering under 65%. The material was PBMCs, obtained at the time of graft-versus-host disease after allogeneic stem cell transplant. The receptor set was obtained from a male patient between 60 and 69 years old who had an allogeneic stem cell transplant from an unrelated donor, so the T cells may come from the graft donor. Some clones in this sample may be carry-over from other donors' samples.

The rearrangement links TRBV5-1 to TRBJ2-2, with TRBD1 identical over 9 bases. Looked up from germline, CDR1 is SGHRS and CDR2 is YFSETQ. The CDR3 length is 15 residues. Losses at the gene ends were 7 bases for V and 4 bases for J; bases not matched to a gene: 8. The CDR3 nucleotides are TGCGCCAGCGCAATCGGGACAGGGCCCACCGGGGAGCTGTTTTTT. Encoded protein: CASAIGTGPTGELFF.

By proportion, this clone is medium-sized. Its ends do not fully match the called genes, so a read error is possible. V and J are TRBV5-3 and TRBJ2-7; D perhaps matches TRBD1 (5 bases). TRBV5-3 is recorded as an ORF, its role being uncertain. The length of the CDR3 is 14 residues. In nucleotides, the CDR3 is TGTGCCAGCAGCTCGGAATTCAGGGCTTACGAGCAGTACTTC. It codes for CASSSEFRAYEQYF.

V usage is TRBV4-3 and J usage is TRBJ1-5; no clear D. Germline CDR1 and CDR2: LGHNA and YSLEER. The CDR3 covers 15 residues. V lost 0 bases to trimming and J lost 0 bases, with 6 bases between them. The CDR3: CASSQDWHSNQPQHF. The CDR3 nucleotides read TGCGCCAGCAGCCAAGATTGGCATAGCAATCAGCCCCAGCATTTT.

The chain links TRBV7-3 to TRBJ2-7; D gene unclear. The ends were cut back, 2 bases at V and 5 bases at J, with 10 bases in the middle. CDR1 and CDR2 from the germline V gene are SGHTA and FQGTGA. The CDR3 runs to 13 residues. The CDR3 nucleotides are TGTGCCAGCAGCTTATCAGATGCCCACGAGCAGTACTTC. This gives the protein CASSLSDAHEQYF.

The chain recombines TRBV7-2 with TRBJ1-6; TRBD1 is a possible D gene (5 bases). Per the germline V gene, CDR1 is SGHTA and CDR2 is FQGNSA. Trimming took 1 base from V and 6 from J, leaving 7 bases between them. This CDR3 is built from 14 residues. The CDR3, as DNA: TGTGCCAGCAGCTTAGGACAGATTAATTCACCCCTCCACTTT. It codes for CASSLGQINSPLHF.

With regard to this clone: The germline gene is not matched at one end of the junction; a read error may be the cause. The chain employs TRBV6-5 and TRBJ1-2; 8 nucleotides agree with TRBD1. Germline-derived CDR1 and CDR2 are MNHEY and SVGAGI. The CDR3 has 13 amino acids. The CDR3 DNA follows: TGTGCCAGCAGTTACTCTGAACAGGGGGGTAAAGCCTTC. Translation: CASSYSEQGGKAF.

The CDR3 DNA follows: TGTGCCAGCCGCTTGGGCGGGATGAACACTGAAGCTTTCTTT. Translation gives CASRLGGMNTEAFF. The V call is TRBV6-1, the J call TRBJ1-1, with D unclear. Between the trimmed V and J ends, which lost 8 bases and 0 bases, there was a span of 13 bases. CDR3 size: 14 residues. CDR1 MNHNS and CDR2 SASEGT come from the germline V gene.

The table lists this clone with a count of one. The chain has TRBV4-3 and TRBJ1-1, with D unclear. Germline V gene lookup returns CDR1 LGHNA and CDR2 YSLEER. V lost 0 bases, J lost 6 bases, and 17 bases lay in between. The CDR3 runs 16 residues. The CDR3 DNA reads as TGCGCCAGCAGCCAAGAAGAGGAGTCCGGATGGTCTGAAGCTTTCTTT. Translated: CASSQEEESGWSEAFF.

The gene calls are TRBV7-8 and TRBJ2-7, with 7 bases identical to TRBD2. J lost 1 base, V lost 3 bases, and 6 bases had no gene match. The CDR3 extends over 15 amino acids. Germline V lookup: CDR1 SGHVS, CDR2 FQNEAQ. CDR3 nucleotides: TGTGCCAGCAGCTTCGTGCGGGAGAGGTCCTACGAGCAGTACTTC. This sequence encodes CASSFVRERSYEQYF. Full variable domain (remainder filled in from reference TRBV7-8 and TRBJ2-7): GAGVSQSPRYKVAKRGQDVALRCDPISGHVSLFWYQQALGQGPEFLTYFQNEAQLDKSGLPSDRFFAERPEGSVSTLKIQRTQQEDSAVYLCASSFVRERSYEQYFGPGTRLTVT.

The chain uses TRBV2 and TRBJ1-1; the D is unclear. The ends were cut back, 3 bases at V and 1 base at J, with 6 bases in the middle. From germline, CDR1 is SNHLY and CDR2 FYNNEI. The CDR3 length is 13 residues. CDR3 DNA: TGTGCCAGCAGTGAGCCCGAGAACACTGAAGCTTTCTTT. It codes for CASSEPENTEAFF. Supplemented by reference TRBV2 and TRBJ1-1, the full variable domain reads EPEVTQTPSHQVTQMGQEVILRCVPISNHLYFYWYRQILGQKVEFLVSFYNNEISEKSEIFDDQFSVERPDGSNFTLKIRSTKLEDSAMYFCASSEPENTEAFFGQGTRLTVV.

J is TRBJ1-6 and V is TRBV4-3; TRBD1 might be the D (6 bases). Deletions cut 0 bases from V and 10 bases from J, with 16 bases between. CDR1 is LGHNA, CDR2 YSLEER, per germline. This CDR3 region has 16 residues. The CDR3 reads CASSQDLGANQSPLHF. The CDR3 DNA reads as TGCGCCAGCAGCCAAGATCTGGGGGCTAATCAATCACCCCTCCACTTT.

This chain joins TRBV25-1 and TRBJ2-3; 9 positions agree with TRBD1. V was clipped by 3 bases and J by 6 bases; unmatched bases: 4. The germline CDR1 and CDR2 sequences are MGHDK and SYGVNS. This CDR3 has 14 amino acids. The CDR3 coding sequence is TGTGCCAGCAGTGACCCTGGGACAGGGGATACGCAGTATTTT. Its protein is CASSDPGTGDTQYF. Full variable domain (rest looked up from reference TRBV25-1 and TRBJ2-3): EADIYQTPRYLVIGTGKKITLECSQTMGHDKMYWYQQDPGMELHLIHYSYGVNSTEKGDLSSESTVSRIRTEHFPLTLESARPSHTSQYLCASSDPGTGDTQYFGPGTRLTVL.

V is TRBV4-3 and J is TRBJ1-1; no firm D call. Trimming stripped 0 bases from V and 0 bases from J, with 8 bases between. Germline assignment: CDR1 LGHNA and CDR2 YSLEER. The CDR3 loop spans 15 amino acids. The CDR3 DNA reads TGCGCCAGCAGCCAAGAAACCACCCTGAACACTGAAGCTTTCTTT. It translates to CASSQETTLNTEAFF.

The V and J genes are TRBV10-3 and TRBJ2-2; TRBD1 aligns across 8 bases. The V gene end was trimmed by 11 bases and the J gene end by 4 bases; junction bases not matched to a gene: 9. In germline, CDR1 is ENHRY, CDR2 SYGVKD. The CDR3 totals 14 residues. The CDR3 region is CAASAQGGTGELFF. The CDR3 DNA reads TGTGCCGCCAGTGCACAGGGGGGCACCGGGGAGCTGTTTTTT.

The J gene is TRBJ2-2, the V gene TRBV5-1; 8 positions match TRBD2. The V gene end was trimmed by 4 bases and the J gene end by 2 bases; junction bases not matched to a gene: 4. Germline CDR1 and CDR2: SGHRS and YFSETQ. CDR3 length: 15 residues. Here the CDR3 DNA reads TGCGCCAGCAGCAGGGGACTAGACAACACCGGGGAGCTGTTTTTT. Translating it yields CASSRGLDNTGELFF.

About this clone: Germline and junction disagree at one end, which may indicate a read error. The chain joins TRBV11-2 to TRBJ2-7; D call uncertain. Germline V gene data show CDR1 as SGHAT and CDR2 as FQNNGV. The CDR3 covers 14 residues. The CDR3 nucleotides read TGTGCCAGCACCTTAGAAAGGTATAGCTACGAGCAGTACTTC. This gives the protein CASTLERYSYEQYF. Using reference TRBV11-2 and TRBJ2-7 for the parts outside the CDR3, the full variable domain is EAGVAQSPRYKIIEKRQSVAFWCNPISGHATLYWYQQILGQGPKLLIQFQNNGVVDDSQLPKDRFSAERLKGVDSTLKIQPAKLEDSAVYLCASTLERYSYEQYFGPGTRLTVT.

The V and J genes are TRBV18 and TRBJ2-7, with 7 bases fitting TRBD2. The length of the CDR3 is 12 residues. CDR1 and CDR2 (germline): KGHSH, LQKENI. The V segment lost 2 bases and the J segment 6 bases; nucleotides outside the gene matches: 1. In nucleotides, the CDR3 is TGTGCCAGCTCACCAGGCGGGGGCGAGCAGTACTTC. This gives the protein CASSPGGGEQYF.

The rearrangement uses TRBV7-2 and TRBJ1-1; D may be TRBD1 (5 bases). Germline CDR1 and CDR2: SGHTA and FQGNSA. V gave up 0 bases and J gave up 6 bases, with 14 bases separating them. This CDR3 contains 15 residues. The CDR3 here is CASSLAGGLGAEAFF. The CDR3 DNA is TGTGCCAGCAGCTTAGCTGGGGGTCTGGGGGCTGAAGCTTTCTTT.

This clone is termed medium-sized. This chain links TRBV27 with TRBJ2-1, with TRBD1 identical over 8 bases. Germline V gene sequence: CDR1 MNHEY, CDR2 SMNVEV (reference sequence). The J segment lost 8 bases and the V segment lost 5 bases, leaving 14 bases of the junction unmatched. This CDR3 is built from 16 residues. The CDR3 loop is CASSRRTGTADYEQFF. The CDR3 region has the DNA TGTGCCAGCAGTCGACGGACAGGGACAGCGGACTATGAGCAGTTCTTC.

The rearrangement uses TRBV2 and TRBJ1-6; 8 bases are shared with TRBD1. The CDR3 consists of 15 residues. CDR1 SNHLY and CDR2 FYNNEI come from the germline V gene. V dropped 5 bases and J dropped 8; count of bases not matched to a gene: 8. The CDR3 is CASSSATGEYSPLHF. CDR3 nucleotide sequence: TGTGCCAGCAGTTCGGCGACAGGGGAGTATTCACCCCTCCACTTT.

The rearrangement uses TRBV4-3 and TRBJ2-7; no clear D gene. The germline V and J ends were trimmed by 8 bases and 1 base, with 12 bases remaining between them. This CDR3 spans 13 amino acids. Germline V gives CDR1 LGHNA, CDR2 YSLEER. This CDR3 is CASARAVSYEQYF. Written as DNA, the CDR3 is TGCGCCAGCGCCCGGGCGGTATCCTACGAGCAGTACTTC.

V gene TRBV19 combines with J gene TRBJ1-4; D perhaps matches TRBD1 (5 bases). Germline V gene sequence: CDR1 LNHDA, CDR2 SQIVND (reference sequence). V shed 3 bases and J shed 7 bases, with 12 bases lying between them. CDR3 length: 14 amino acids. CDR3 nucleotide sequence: TGTGCCAGTAGTATGGGCAGGGAGGCTGAAAAACTGTTTTTT. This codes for CASSMGREAEKLFF. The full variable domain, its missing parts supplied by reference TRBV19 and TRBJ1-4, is DGGITQSPKYLFRKEGQNVTLSCEQNLNHDAMYWYRQDPGQGLRLIYYSQIVNDFQKGDIAEGYSVSREKKESFPLTVTSAQKNPTAFYLCASSMGREAEKLFFGSGTQLSVL.

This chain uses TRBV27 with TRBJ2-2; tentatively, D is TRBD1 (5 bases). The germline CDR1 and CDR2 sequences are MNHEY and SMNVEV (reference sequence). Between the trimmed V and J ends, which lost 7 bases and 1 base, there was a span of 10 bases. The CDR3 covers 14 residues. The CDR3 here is CASTRGVNTGELFF. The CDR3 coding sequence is TGTGCCAGCACAAGGGGCGTGAACACCGGGGAGCTGTTTTTT.

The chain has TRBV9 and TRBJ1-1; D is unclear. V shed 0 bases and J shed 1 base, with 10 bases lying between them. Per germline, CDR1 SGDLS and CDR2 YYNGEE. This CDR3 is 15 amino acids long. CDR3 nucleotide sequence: TGTGCCAGCAGCGTAGTGAGAGCCGGGAACACTGAAGCTTTCTTT. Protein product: CASSVVRAGNTEAFF.